This T cell receptor beta chain was found in a study of blood T cell repertoires in COVID-19. Study in general: COVID-19 samples collected from the United States, Italy and Spain covered acute and convalescent phases. PBMCs, B-cell-depleted T cells, or T cells provided the cDNA or gDNA that made up the material.

This CDR3 is 15 amino acids long. Germline V gene lookup returns CDR1 MNHNS and CDR2 SASEGT. V was clipped by 2 bases and J by 4 bases; unmatched bases: 8. Study processing details: Nucleated cell counts were estimated from reference gene primer amplification. Using immunoSEQ multiplex PCR, the repertoire was profiled, and TCRdb retains in-frame clones only, with some absent. The DNA was the basis for D and trimming; V, J and clone size are from that table. The repertoire holds over 95,000 clones, with roughly 84% as singletons. The rearrangement uses TRBV6-1 and TRBJ2-7, with 7 nucleotides matching TRBD2. The material sequenced was peripheral blood. The sequence came from a man in his 70s with active or convalescent COVID-19. The CDR3 bases are TGTGCCAGCAGTGAAAGGGAGGGGCTTACGTACGAGCAGTACTTC. Translation: CASSEREGLTYEQYF.